The entry that follows covers one T cell receptor beta chain sequence. Its specific antigen is unknown. Qualities for individual bases were not recorded, and no much larger clone is one base off. Sequencer: Illumina HiSeq 2500. Quantitative 5'-RACE with molecular barcodes was used to prepare TCR beta libraries. On the study's bioinformatics: A new computational method, built on a probabilistic model of VDJ rearrangement, was used to identify disease-linked TCR variants. Using fastp at Q25 and MiXCR, TCRdb reprocessed the public reads and kept productive beta chains. When rows share a CDR3 protein, they turn into one entry using the most common DNA and genes. These V and J calls derive from TCRdb rather than the authors' analysis. The sample records under 300,000 distinct CDR3 sequences, roughly 10% of which are singletons. The top ten clonotypes cover less than 8% of the sample. These data come from a study of CD8 T cells in ankylosing spondylitis (dated 2017 in TCRdb). Looking at the study overall: T cell receptor beta repertoires were profiled in healthy donors and ankylosing spondylitis patients so that disease-linked TCR variants could be found. Peripheral blood was sampled, and synovial fluid was additionally collected from ankylosing spondylitis patients. The full study cohort was made up of about two dozen ankylosing spondylitis patients and roughly 100 healthy donors.

Results the study describes overall, beyond this receptor: Significant enrichment of the disease-linked clones was reported in matched synovial fluid samples from ankylosing spondylitis patients. Some motif variants were previously reported in synovial fluid and blood of reactive arthritis patients, suggesting common disease-initiation mechanisms. A TCR beta motif made up of several highly homologous amino acid variants appeared to be characteristic of blood from ankylosing spondylitis patients. A CD8+ phenotype was shown by the disease-linked clones, which were found at relatively low frequencies in peripheral blood.

Deletion took 5 bases off V and 9 bases off J, with a span of 17 bases between the germline ends. For CDR1 and CDR2, the germline V gene lists SNHLY and FYNNEI. The CDR3, from cysteine to phenylalanine, totals 14 residues. This entry keeps only the CDR3 DNA: 42 bases, framed from base 1. The specimen was blood, either unsorted or a sorted T cell fraction (not recorded which). This TCR came from a male donor with ankylosing spondylitis or in good health (not recorded which). Rearrangement joined TRBV2 to TRBJ1-5, and perhaps TRBD1 as D gene, on 6 matching bases. The nucleotide sequence reads TGTGCCAGCAGTCGGACAGCCCCGGGGAGGCCCCAGCATTTT. This translates into CASSRTAPGRPQHF.